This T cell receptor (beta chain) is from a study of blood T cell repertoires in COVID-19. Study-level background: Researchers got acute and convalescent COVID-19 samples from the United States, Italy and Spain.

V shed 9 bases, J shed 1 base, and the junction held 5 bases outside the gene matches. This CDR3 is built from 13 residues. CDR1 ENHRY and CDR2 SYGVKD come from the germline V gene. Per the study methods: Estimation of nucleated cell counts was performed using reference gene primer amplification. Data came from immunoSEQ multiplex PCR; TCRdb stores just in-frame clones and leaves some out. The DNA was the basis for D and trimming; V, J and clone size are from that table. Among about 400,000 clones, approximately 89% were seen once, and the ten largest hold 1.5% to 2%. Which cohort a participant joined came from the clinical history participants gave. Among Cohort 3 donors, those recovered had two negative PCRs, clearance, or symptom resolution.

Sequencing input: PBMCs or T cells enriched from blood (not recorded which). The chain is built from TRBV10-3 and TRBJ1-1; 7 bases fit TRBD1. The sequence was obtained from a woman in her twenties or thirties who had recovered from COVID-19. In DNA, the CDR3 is TGTGCCATAGCCGGGACAGAGAACACTGAAGCTTTCTTT. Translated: CAIAGTENTEAFF.